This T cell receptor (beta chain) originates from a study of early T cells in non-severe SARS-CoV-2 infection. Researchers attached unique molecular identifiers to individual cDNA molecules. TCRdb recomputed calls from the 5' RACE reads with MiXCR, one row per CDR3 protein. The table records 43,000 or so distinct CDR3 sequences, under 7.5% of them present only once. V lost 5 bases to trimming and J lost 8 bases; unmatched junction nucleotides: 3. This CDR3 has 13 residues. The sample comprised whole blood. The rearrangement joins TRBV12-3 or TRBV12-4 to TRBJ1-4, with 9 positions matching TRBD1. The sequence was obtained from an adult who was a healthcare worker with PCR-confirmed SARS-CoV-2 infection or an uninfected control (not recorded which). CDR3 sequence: CASSRTGVEKLFF. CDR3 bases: TGTGCCAGCAGTAGGACAGGGGTAGAAAAACTGTTTTTT.